Listed here are 5 T cell receptor beta chains from one sample, sequenced in a study of blood T cells in healthy people across ages. Through a sample-barcoded 5' primer and a J-beta primer mix, a second PCR was run for 7 to 11 cycles. One entry per CDR3 protein, called by TCRdb with MiXCR from the 5' RACE reads. The sample includes about 930,000 distinct CDR3 sequences, just under 30% of them seen just once. These sequences were also reported in another study, on T cells of mothers and their children.

The sequencing sample was made of blood. All receptors derive from a woman between 35 and 50 years old in good health.

This clonotype has more than one count but fewer than ten. The junction does not match germline at one end; this may be a read error. This chain links TRBV15 with TRBJ2-4; D is ambiguous. The germline V gene encodes CDR1 LNHNV and CDR2 YYDKDF (reference sequence). The CDR3 contains 12 residues. CDR3 bases: TGTGCCGCCAGCAGAGATAGGGTAATTCAGTACTTC. Its translation is CAASRDRVIQYF.

In regard to this clonotype: An end of the junction does not agree with germline; a read error may underlie this. V and J are TRBV15 and TRBJ1-1; TRBD1 is a possible D gene (6 bases). Germline loops: CDR1 LNHNV, CDR2 YYDKDF (reference sequence). The CDR3 runs to 12 residues. CDR3 coding DNA: TGTGCCACCGGCAGGGGTGATAATGAAGCTTTCTTT. It specifies CATGRGDNEAFF.

This chain connects TRBV5-5 to TRBJ2-7, with 10 bases lining up with TRBD1. Germline CDR1 is SGHKS and CDR2 is YYEKEE (reference sequence). The CDR3 is made up of 15 amino acids. V dropped 2 bases and J dropped 5; count of bases not matched to a gene: 7. The CDR3 nucleotides are TGTGCCAGCAGCTTATCTTCCGGGACAGGGGACGAGCAGTACTTC. Residues: CASSLSSGTGDEQYF.

Remarks on this clonotype: As the CDR3 is not closed by the conserved phenylalanine or tryptophan, this likely results from a read error. V gene TRBV5-1 combines with J gene TRBJ2-7; 7 nucleotides line up with TRBD1. Per the germline V gene, CDR1 is SGHRS and CDR2 is YFSETQ. This CDR3 spans 14 amino acids. Here the CDR3 DNA reads TGTGCCAGCAGCAGAGGGACAGACTCCTACGAGCAGTACTTA. Translation: CASSRGTDSYEQYL.

The chain employs TRBV3-1 and TRBJ1-5; 9 positions agree with TRBD1. The trim removed 1 base at V and 2 bases at J, leaving 3 bases unmatched. CDR3 length: 16 residues. Germline V gene lookup returns CDR1 LGHDT and CDR2 YNNKEL (reference sequence). The CDR3 sequence is CASSQGTGDGNQPQHF. CDR3 in DNA: TGTGCCAGCAGCCAAGGGACAGGGGACGGCAATCAGCCCCAGCATTTT.